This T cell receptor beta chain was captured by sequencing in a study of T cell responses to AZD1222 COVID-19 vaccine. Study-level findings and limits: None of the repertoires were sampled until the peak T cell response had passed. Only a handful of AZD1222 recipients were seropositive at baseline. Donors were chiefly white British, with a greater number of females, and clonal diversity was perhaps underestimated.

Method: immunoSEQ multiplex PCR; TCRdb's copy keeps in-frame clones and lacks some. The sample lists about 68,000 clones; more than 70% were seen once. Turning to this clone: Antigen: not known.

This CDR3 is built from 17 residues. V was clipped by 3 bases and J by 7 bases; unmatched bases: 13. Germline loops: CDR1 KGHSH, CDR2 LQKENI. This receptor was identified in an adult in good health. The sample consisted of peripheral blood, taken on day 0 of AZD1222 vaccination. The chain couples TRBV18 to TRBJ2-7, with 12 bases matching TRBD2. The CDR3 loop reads CASSPRVPTSGSREQYF. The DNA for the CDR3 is TGTGCCAGCTCACCCCGAGTTCCGACTAGCGGGAGTAGGGAGCAGTACTTC.